This T cell receptor (beta chain) stems from a study of blood T cell repertoires in COVID-19. Background on the study: PBMCs, B-cell-depleted T cells, or T cells were the source of the cDNA or gDNA that made up the material.

This study enrolled people aged about 18 to 100 from about two dozen US geographic areas. Symptom resolution, clearance, or two negative PCRs marked the recovered donors of Cohort 3. Here immunoSEQ multiplex PCR was the method, and the copy in TCRdb shows in-frame clones only, minus some. The top ten hold approximately 9% of the sample, which has fewer than 200,000 clones, around 90% seen once. CDR1 GTSNPN and CDR2 SVGIG come from the germline V gene (reference sequence). V lost 7 bases, J lost 4 bases, and 11 bases stayed unmatched. CDR3 size: 17 residues. Sequencing input: PBMCs or T cells enriched from blood (not recorded which). The receptor comes from a woman aged 18-29 years who had recovered from COVID-19. The V gene is TRBV30, the J gene TRBJ2-1, with 15 bases matching TRBD2. This CDR3 is CASTLGTSGRLYNEQFF. DNA of the CDR3: TGTGCCTCAACCCTCGGGACTAGCGGGAGGTTGTACAATGAGCAGTTCTTC.